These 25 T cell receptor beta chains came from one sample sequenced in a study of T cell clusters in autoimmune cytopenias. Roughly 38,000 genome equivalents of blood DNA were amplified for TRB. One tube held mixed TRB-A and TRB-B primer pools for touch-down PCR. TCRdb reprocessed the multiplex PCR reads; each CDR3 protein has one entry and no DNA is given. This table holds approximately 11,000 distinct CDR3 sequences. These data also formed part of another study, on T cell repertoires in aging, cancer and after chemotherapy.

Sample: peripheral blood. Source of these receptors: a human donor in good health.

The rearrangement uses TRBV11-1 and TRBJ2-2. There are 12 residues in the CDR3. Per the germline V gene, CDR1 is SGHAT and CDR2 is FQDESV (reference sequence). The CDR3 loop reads CASSLGTGELFF.

This chain's CDR3 is CAGRGMGSPLHF. The V gene is TRBV30, the J gene TRBJ1-6; TCRdb proposes TRBD1, but this gene call is untestable without DNA. The CDR3 is 12 amino acids. Germline loops: CDR1 GTSNPN, CDR2 SVGIG (reference sequence).

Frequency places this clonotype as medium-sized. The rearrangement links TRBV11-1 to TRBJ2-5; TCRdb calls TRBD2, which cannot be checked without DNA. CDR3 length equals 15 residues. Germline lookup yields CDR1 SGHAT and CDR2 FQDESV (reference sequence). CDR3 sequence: CASSSPGLAGQTQYF.

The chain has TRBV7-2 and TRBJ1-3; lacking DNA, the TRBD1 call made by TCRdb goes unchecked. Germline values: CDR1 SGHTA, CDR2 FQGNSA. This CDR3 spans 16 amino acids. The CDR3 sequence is CASSLSGRGTRNTIYF.

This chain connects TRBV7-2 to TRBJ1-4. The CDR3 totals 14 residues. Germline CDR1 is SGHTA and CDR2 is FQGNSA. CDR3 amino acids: CASSLSTSNEKLFF.

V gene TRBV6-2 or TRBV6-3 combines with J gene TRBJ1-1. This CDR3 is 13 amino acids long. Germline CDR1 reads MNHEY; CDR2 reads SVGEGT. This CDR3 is CASSYSTYTEAFF.

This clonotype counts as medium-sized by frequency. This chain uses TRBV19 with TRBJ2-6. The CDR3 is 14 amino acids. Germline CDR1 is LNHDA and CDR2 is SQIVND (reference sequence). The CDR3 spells CASNVGSGANVLTF.

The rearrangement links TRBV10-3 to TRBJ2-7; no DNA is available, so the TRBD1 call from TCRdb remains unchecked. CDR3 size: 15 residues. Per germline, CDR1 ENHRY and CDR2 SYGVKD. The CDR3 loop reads CAISSSGTGGTEQYF.

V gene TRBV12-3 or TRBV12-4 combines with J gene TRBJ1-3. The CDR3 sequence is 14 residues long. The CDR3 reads CASSAEMRGNTIYF.

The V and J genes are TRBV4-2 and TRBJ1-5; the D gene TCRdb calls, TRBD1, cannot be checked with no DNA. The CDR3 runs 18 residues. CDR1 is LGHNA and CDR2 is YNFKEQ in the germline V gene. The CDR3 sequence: CASSQGIAGAAGNQPQHF.

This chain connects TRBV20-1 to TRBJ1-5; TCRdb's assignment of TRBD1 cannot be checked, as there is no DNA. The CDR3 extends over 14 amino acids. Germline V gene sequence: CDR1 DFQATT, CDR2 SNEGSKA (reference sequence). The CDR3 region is CSASRRGDNQPQHF.

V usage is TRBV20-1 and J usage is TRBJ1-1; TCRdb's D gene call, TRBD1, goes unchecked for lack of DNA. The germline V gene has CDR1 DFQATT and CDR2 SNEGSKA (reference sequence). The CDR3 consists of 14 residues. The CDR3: CSARDPQGGTEAFF.

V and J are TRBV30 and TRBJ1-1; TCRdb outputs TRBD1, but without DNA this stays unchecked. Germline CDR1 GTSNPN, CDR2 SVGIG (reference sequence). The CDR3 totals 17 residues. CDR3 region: CAWSAPRGGDRDTEAFF.

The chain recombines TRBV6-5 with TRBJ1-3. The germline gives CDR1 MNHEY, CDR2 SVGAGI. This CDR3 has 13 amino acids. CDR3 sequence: CASSSRAEDTIYF.

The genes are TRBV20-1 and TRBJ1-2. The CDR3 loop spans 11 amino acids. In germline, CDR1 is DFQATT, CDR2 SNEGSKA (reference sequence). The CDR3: CSAGGRYGYTF.

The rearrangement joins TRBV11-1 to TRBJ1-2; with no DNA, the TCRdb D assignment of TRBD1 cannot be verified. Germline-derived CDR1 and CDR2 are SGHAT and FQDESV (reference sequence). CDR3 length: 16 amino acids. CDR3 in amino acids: CASSLGQTNALYGYTF.

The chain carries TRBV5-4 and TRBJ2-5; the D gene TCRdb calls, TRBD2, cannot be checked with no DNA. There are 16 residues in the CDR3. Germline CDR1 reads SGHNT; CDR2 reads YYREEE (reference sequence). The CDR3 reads CASSSAPAGGQETQYF.

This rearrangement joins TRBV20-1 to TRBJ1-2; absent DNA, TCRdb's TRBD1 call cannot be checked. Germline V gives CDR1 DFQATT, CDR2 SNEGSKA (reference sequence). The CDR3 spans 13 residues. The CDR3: CSASRGQEYGYTF.

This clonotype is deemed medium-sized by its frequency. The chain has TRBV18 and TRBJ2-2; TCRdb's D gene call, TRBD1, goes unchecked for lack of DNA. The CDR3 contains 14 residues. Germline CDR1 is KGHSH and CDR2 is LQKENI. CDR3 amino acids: CASTGLANTGELFF.

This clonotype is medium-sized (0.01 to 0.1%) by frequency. The CDR3 sequence: CAWRTGGQETQYF. The chain combines TRBV30 with TRBJ2-5; absent DNA, TCRdb's TRBD1 call cannot be checked. CDR1 and CDR2 (germline): GTSNPN, SVGIG (reference sequence). There are 13 residues in the CDR3. The full variable domain, its missing parts supplied by reference TRBV30 and TRBJ2-5, is SQTIHQWPATLVQPVGSPLSLECTVEGTSNPNLYWYRQAAGRGLQLLFYSVGIGQISSEVPQNLSASRPQDRQFILSSKKLLLSDSGFYLCAWRTGGQETQYFGPGTRLLVL.

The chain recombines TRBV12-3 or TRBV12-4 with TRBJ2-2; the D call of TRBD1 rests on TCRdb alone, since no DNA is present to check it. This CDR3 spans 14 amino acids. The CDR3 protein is CASRTTGYDGELFF.

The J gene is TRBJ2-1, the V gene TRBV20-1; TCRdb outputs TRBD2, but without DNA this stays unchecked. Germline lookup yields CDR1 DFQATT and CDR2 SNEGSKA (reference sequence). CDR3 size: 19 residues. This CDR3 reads CSARQTSGSDSSSYNEQFF.

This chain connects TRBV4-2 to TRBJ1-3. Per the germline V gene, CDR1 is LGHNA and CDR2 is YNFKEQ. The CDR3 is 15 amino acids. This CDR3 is CASSQDGTRGNTIYF.

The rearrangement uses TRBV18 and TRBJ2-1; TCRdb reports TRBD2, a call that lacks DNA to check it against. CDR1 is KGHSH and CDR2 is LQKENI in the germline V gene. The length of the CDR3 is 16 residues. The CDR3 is CASSPSGRPGYNEQFF.

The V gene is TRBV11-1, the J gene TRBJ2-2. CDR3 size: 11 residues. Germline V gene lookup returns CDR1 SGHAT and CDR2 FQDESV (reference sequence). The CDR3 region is CASRVTGELFF.